The next 18 T cell receptor beta chains were all read from a single sample in a study of CD8+CD57+ T cells in acquired aplastic anemia. Genomic DNA, serving as template, underwent TCR beta VDJ and CDR3 profiling. MiXCR, applied by TCRdb to the reads, yields one record per CDR3 protein. The sample holds 190,000 or so distinct CDR3 sequences, under 50% seen once. In patients chosen for sequencing, flow cytometry had shown CD8+CD57+ cell expansion. Input material: sorted CD4+, CD8+, or CD8+CD57+ T cells (not recorded which) from PBMCs. These receptor sequences come from a human donor with aplastic anemia.

This sequence joins TRBV19 and TRBJ2-1; 9 nucleotides line up with TRBD2. V lost 3 bases to trimming and J lost 5 bases; unmatched junction nucleotides: 2. Looked up from germline, CDR1 is LNHDA and CDR2 is SQIVND (reference sequence). CDR3 size: 14 residues. CDR3: CASSISGSHNEQFF. CDR3 nucleotides: TGTGCCAGTAGTATTAGCGGGAGTCACAATGAGCAGTTCTTC.

This rearrangement joins TRBV24-1 to TRBJ1-5; TRBD1 agrees at 7 bases. CDR1 and CDR2 (germline): KGHDR, SFDVKD. The CDR3 contains 14 residues. The J segment lost 2 bases and the V segment lost 11 bases, leaving 8 bases of the junction unmatched. The DNA of the CDR3 is TGTGCCATCAGAGACACAGGGGGCAATCAGCCCCAGCATTTT. It is translated as CAIRDTGGNQPQHF.

CDR3 DNA sequence: TGTGCCAGCAGTGAGGAGGTAGCGGGGGGGCCAGCTACGCAGTATTTT. It codes for CASSEEVAGGPATQYF. The V and J genes are TRBV2 and TRBJ2-3, with 11 bases that match TRBD2. Germline V gene lookup returns CDR1 SNHLY and CDR2 FYNNEI. V shed 3 bases, J shed 8 bases, and the junction held 10 bases outside the gene matches. CDR3 length: 16 amino acids.

This clonotype was counted once. The J gene is TRBJ1-1, the V gene TRBV29-1; 7 nucleotides agree with TRBD1. This CDR3 spans 12 amino acids. Germline V gives CDR1 SQVTM, CDR2 ANQGSEA. The J segment lost 0 bases and the V segment lost 7 bases, leaving 2 bases of the junction unmatched. The CDR3 is CSAGQMNTEAFF. CDR3 bases: TGCAGCGCGGGACAGATGAACACTGAAGCTTTCTTT. Drawing the rest from reference TRBV29-1 and TRBJ1-1, the complete variable domain is SAVISQKPSRDICQRGTSLTIQCQVDSQVTMMFWYRQQPGQSLTLIATANQGSEATYESGFVIDKFPISRPNLTFSTLTVSNMSPEDSSIYLCSAGQMNTEAFFGQGTRLTVV.

This clonotype showed up just once. A much larger clone lies one base from this, so it may be a read error. The rearrangement links TRBV10-2 to TRBJ2-7; a weak D match, TRBD2 (6 bases). This CDR3 spans 14 amino acids. Germline V gene data show CDR1 as WSHSY and CDR2 as SAAADI. The CDR3 loop is CASSQTTSSNEQYF. CDR3 sequence (DNA): TGTGCCAGCAGCCAAACGACTAGTTCCAATGAGCAGTACTTC.

This clonotype has a count of ten or more. This chain uses TRBV5-1 with TRBJ1-6; D may be TRBD1 (6 bases). Germline-derived CDR1 and CDR2 are SGHRS and YFSETQ. This CDR3 comprises 15 residues. The germline V and J ends were trimmed by 2 bases and 6 bases, with 12 bases remaining between them. The CDR3, as DNA: TGCGCCAGCAGCTTCTGGACAGAGACTAATTCACCCCTCCACTTT. Translating it yields CASSFWTETNSPLHF.

The chain recombines TRBV10-3 with TRBJ1-2, with D hard to call. Trimming shortened V by 4 bases and J by 2 bases, and 8 bases separated the two germline ends. In germline, CDR1 is ENHRY, CDR2 SYGVKD. The CDR3 loop spans 13 amino acids. CDR3 nucleotide sequence: TGTGCCATCAGTGGAGGTCAGAACTATGGCTACACCTTC. It translates to CAISGGQNYGYTF.

V gene TRBV5-6 combines with J gene TRBJ2-5, with D perhaps matching TRBD1 (5 bases). V was trimmed by 6 bases and J by 5 bases, leaving 17 bases between them. The V gene's germline CDR1 is SGHDT and CDR2 YYEEEE. The CDR3 totals 14 residues. CDR3 region: CASTTAGSMETQYF. The CDR3 nucleotides are TGTGCCAGCACAACCGCAGGGTCGATGGAGACCCAGTACTTC.

This clonotype appeared a few times. This chain joins TRBV19 and TRBJ2-1, with D tentatively TRBD1 or TRBD2 (6 bases each). There are 14 residues in the CDR3. In germline, CDR1 is LNHDA, CDR2 SQIVND (reference sequence). V was trimmed by 7 bases and J by 7 bases, leaving 17 bases between them. The CDR3 here is CASMVGVGGNEQFF. CDR3 DNA: TGTGCCAGTATGGTAGGTGTAGGGGGGAATGAGCAGTTCTTC.

This clonotype was picked up many times. This chain uses TRBV9 with TRBJ1-5; perhaps TRBD1 as D (5 bases). V was cut by 7 bases and J by 1 base, with 12 bases left in between. The CDR3 covers 14 residues. Germline CDR1 reads SGDLS; CDR2 reads YYNGEE. The CDR3 nucleotides are TGTGCCAGCGCCATAGGACAAAGCAATCAGCCCCAGCATTTT. Its translation is CASAIGQSNQPQHF.

This clonotype has at least ten counts. The chain has TRBV10-3 and TRBJ1-1, with D possibly being TRBD1 (5 bases). Between the trimmed V and J ends, which lost 2 bases and 4 bases, there was a span of 8 bases. The germline V gene has CDR1 ENHRY and CDR2 SYGVKD. The CDR3 totals 13 residues. CDR3 region: CAISEGDGTEAFF. As DNA, the CDR3 is TGTGCCATCAGTGAGGGGGACGGCACTGAAGCTTTCTTT.

The chain employs TRBV7-8 and TRBJ1-1, with a possible D match to TRBD1 (6 bases). Germline loops: CDR1 SGHVS, CDR2 FQNEAQ. The CDR3 sequence is 15 residues long. Deletions cut 0 bases from V and 4 bases from J, with 12 bases between. DNA of the CDR3: TGTGCCAGCAGCTTAGCTTCACAGGGCGTCACTGAAGCTTTCTTT. It yields the protein CASSLASQGVTEAFF.

The chain uses TRBV7-2 and TRBJ2-5, with no clear D. V lost 5 bases, J lost 5 bases, and 12 bases lay in between. Germline V gives CDR1 SGHTA, CDR2 FQGNSA. The CDR3 extends over 13 amino acids. Here the CDR3 reads CASSQSSLETQYF. DNA for the CDR3: TGTGCCAGCAGCCAATCTTCTTTGGAGACCCAGTACTTC.

This clonotype was seen repeatedly, ten times or more. This chain links TRBV15 with TRBJ1-2; no clear D. V gave up 4 bases and J gave up 8 bases, with 14 bases separating them. CDR1 LNHNV and CDR2 YYDKDF come from the germline V gene (reference sequence). This CDR3 is 13 amino acids long. DNA for the CDR3: TGTGCCACCAGCAATCCCGGGAGCGGAGGCTACACCTTC. Residues: CATSNPGSGGYTF. Drawing the rest from reference TRBV15 and TRBJ1-2, the complete variable domain is DAMVIQNPRYQVTQFGKPVTLSCSQTLNHNVMYWYQQKSSQAPKLLFHYYDKDFNNEADTPDNFQSRRPNTSFCFLDIRSPGLGDTAMYLCATSNPGSGGYTFGSGTRLTVV.

DNA of the CDR3: TGTGCCAGCGGGGGCCCAGGGGAGACCCAGTACTTC. Its translation: CASGGPGETQYF. The V call is TRBV7-9, the J call TRBJ2-5; tentative D call: TRBD1 (6 bases). From germline, CDR1 is SEHNR and CDR2 FQNEAQ (reference sequence). The V gene lost 8 bases and the J gene lost 5 bases, with 12 bases spanning the gap. This CDR3 has 12 residues.

The genes are TRBV7-9 and TRBJ2-1; D is ambiguous. Trimming took off 4 bases at V and 9 bases at J, with 13 bases between the two ends. From germline, CDR1 is SEHNR and CDR2 FQNEAQ (reference sequence). The CDR3 contains 13 residues. The CDR3 DNA reads as TGTGCCAGCAGCTCACAAGAGTTGGGTGAGCAGTTCTTC. This encodes CASSSQELGEQFF.

The chain recombines TRBV5-5 with TRBJ1-5, with 7 bases aligning to TRBD1. J lost 0 bases, V lost 1 base, and 1 base had no gene match. The germline V gene has CDR1 SGHKS and CDR2 YYEKEE (reference sequence). The CDR3 is made up of 15 amino acids. The CDR3 nucleotides are TGTGCCAGCAGCTTGACAGGGGATAGCAATCAGCCCCAGCATTTT. Residues: CASSLTGDSNQPQHF.

This clonotype was seen repeatedly, ten times or more. The rearrangement uses TRBV6-2 or TRBV6-3 and TRBJ1-5; D call uncertain. Germline V gene sequence: CDR1 MNHEY, CDR2 SVGEGT. Trimming stripped 8 bases from V and 4 bases from J, with 15 bases between. The CDR3 totals 14 residues. The CDR3 protein is CASSPASRNQPQHF. Here the CDR3 DNA reads TGTGCCAGCTCTCCAGCCTCGCGTAATCAGCCCCAGCATTTT.